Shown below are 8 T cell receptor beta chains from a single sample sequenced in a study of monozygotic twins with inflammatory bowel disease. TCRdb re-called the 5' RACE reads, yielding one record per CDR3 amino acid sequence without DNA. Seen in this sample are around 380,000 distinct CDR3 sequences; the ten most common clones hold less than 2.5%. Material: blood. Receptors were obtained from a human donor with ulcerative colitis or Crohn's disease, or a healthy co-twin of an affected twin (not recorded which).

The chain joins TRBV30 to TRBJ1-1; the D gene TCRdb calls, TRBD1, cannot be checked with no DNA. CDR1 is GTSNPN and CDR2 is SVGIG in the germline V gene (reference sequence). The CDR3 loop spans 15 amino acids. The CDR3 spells CAWSVGDSRNTEAFF.

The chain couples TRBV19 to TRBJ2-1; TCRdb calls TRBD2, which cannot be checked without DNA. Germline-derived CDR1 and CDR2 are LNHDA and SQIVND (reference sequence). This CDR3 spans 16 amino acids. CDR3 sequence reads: CASSILAGGLDNEQFF.

The CDR3 sequence is CASSWRDRGLTEAFF. The J gene is TRBJ1-1, the V gene TRBV5-1; TCRdb picks TRBD1, but there is no DNA to check that call. CDR1 and CDR2 from the germline V gene are SGHRS and YFSETQ. The CDR3 loop spans 15 amino acids.

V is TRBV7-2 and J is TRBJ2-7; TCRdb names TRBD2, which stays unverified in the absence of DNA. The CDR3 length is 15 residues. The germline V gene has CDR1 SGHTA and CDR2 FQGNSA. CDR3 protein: CASSLGSSGRDEQYF.

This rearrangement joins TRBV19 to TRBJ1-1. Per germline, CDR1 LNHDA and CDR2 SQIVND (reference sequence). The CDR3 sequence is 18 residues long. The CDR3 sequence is CASSNLDLRTKGTTEAFF. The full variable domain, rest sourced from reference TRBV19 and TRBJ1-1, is DGGITQSPKYLFRKEGQNVTLSCEQNLNHDAMYWYRQDPGQGLRLIYYSQIVNDFQKGDIAEGYSVSREKKESFPLTVTSAQKNPTAFYLCASSNLDLRTKGTTEAFFGQGTRLTVV.

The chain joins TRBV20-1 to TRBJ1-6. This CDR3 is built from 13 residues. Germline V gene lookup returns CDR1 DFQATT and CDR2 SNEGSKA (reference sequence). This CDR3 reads CSARQGDNSPLHF.

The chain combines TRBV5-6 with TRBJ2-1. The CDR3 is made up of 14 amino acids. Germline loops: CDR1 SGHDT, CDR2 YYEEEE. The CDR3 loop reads CASSFNWLYNEQFF.

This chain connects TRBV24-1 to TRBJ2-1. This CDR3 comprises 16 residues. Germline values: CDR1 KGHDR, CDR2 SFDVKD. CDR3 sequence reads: CATSESRQGTYNEQFF.